A selection of T cell receptor beta chains follows, all from one sample in a study of blood T cell repertoires in COVID-19. TCRdb's copy holds only in-frame clones and misses some; the assay was immunoSEQ multiplex PCR. This table holds 350,000 to 400,000 clones, roughly nine tenths found once. Sequencing was carried out using PBMCs or T cells enriched from blood (not recorded which). The receptors shown here come from a woman in her 30s who had recovered from COVID-19. The conserved cysteine and the conserved F or W are not part of the CDR3 here. For some rows the clone size is stated as once, few or many, or as a class when expanded; others skip it.

clone size	V gene	J gene	CDR3 protein
.	TRBV6-1	TRBJ1-2	ASSEGGFGYT
.	TRBV19	TRBJ2-5	ASSIGPTETQY
.	TRBV29-1	TRBJ2-3	SVETRTLRTDTQY
.	TRBV9	TRBJ1-1	ASSTRGLTEAF
.	TRBV16	TRBJ2-7	ASSQSYYEQY
few	TRBV3-1/TRBV3-2	TRBJ2-1	ASSQELHSNEQF
.	TRBV2	TRBJ2-1	ASRVELAAYNEQF
.	TRBV9	TRBJ1-1	ASSVGVMGGNTEAF
.	TRBV7-9	TRBJ1-1	ASSLPGSGAF
.	TRBV11-2	TRBJ2-1	ASSFLAGGGDEQF
.	TRBV5-1	TRBJ1-1	ASRYGQGNTEAF
.	TRBV7-6	TRBJ1-2	ASSLAHGLQSYT
.	TRBV28	TRBJ2-3	ASSSVDRGFGDTQY
.	TRBV19	TRBJ1-4	ASSGGGPTNEKLF
.	TRBV7-6	TRBJ2-2	ASSLMTAGGPSGELF
few	TRBV25-1	TRBJ2-5	ASSDIETQY
.	TRBV19	TRBJ1-5	ASSTLRTVTRYSNQPQH
.	TRBV10-1	TRBJ1-1	ASSEGLNTEAF
.	TRBV18	TRBJ2-7	ASSGTSGSHPRSYEQY
.	TRBV9	TRBJ2-3	ASSVAWSAGLQDTQY
once	TRBV19	TRBJ1-2	ASRSRDRNYGYT
.	TRBV14	TRBJ1-4	ASSQGQGATNEKLF
.	TRBV24-1	TRBJ2-2	ATSDPGLAENTGELF
.	TRBV19	TRBJ1-2	ASSIFRDSYGYT
.	TRBV7-9	TRBJ1-3	ASTDSIRNSGNTIY
.	TRBV10-3	TRBJ2-7	AILAGLEQY
.	TRBV6-6	TRBJ1-2	ASRLDRVVDGYT
.	TRBV2	TRBJ1-5	ASSLRERMGQPQH
.	TRBV25-1	TRBJ2-1	ASSEFATSGRREQF
.	TRBV28	TRBJ2-7	ASTTGLPYEQY
.	TRBV10-1	TRBJ2-1	ASSAGTGDYNEQF
.	TRBV6-5	TRBJ1-5	ASSRQGPNQPQH
.	TRBV2	TRBJ1-2	ASSERDRRLYGYT
.	TRBV7-9	TRBJ2-6	ASSNDRPRSGANVLT
.	TRBV29-1	TRBJ1-2	SVGGAYGYT
.	TRBV19	TRBJ1-1	ASRWGQINTEAF
.	TRBV5-1	TRBJ2-1	ASSLRWGQGRDKSYEQF
.	TRBV6-1	TRBJ1-1	ASSESRGTEAF
.	TRBV19	TRBJ2-1	ASSSGLAGNEQF
.	TRBV19	TRBJ1-3	ASTPYRDTTWGSGNTIY
.	TRBV25-1	TRBJ2-5	ASSSHVGAGETQY
.	TRBV12-5	TRBJ2-2	ASGLVRGGELF
.	TRBV7-9	TRBJ2-7	ASSLLRGATYEQY
.	TRBV7-6	TRBJ1-3	ASSLAPSDTIY
.	TRBV9	TRBJ2-5	ASSLGVTGGTQY
few	TRBV25-1	TRBJ1-1	ASSESAGVNTEAF
once	TRBV5-5	TRBJ1-6	ASSSAGQYNSPLH
.	TRBV28	TRBJ2-1	AGSGTNEQF
.	TRBV10-3	TRBJ1-2	AITGTTNYGYT
.	TRBV4-1	TRBJ1-6	ASSQAQLNSPLH